This T cell receptor (beta chain) was captured by sequencing in a study of T cells in Graves' hyperthyroidism and ophthalmopathy (dated by TCRdb to about 2019). About the investigation overall: Peripheral blood was sampled at the time of initial diagnosis, prior to any treatment. To identify distinguishing TCR V-J signatures, a discovery cohort of about 100 patients was used, comprising 40 to 45 with Graves' ophthalmopathy and about 59 with stable Graves' hyperthyroidism. Prospective prediction of ophthalmopathy was tested in an independent validation cohort of approximately 19 hyperthyroidism patients and some 17 patients who later progressed to ophthalmopathy. For training and testing, the 100 or so patients in the discovery cohort were randomly divided in a 7:3 ratio. In addition, the study compared T-cell repertoires in thyroid tissue and in blood from about 6 Graves' hyperthyroidism patients. After sampling, hyperthyroidism patients received methimazole starting at 30 mg daily, and ophthalmopathy patients received high-dose intravenous methylprednisolone. TCR Vbeta CDR3 sequencing of 120 to 150 peripheral blood samples (roughly 41 ophthalmopathy, approximately 80 hyperthyroidism and roughly 17 progressor patients) is reported in the paper.

In this sample, this clonotype turned up a few times. Its cognate antigen has yet to be identified. The record has no base qualities; no much larger clone is one base away. The CDR3 contains 16 residues, cysteine and phenylalanine counted. Only CDR3 DNA remains: 48 bases, in frame from the first base. Trimming removed 3 bases from V and 5 bases from J, leaving 18 bases between the germline ends. From a lookup of the germline V gene, CDR1 and CDR2 are ENHRY and SYGVKD. Paper-wide results and their limitations: No statistical method was used to set the sample size in advance, and investigators knew the group allocation. In validation, progression to ophthalmopathy was predicted by the model with 70.59% sensitivity and 72.22% specificity, a median of approximately 6.5 months before onset. Most expanded thyroid clonotypes (frequency above 0.001) were also found in blood, which suggests that blood repertoires may mirror thyroid immune responses. A 13 V-J signature model separated ophthalmopathy from stable hyperthyroidism, with roughly 88% sensitivity and roughly 84% specificity in cross-validation and 80%/75% in testing.

The TCR beta CDR3 regions were amplified from the RNA transcripts. A first-round RT-PCR of the TCR CDR3 used the HTBI primer set with the Qiagen OneStep RT-PCR kit. Libraries were constructed in a second round of multiplex PCR, after which size selection and purification were performed. Paired-end sequencing of the libraries was performed with 100 bp reads on an Illumina HiSeq2000. The source study handled its data this way. SOAPnuke was used to process the raw data, throwing out any read that contained adapters or uncalled bases, had a mean Phred below 15, or lacked an exact constant-primer or identifier match. COPE v1.2.5 was used to merge the high-quality paired reads, and each unique nucleotide sequence was defined as a clonotype. MiTCR v1.1 was used to align clonotypes to the IMGT TRBV, TRBD and TRBJ reference segments. The analysis included only V-J combinations with a frequency above 0.0001, which together covered more than 98% of the repertoires. A TCS score was defined as the ratio of F50 (clonal expansion) to E x V (chaos), with BLOSUM62-based TCRdist applied between CDR3 peptides within each V-J. Welch's t-statistics and random forest reduced fewer than 600 V-J features to 13, which were used in a naive Bayes classifier (R e1071). TCRdb itself trimmed the public reads at Q25 with fastp, ran MiXCR and retained productive beta chains. Identical CDR3 proteins give one entry, which carries the most common genes and DNA. TCRdb, not the authors, supplied the V and J calls. This sample lists about 500,000 distinct CDR3 sequences; 16% were detected once. The ten largest clones add up to 18% of the sample.

Graves' hyperthyroidism was defined as stable when no progression to ophthalmopathy occurred over 18 months of follow-up. Hyperthyroidism patients were newly diagnosed, had a disease duration of under 2 months, and were aged 18 to 65 years. Exclusion was applied to patients with uncontrolled infections, other autoimmune diseases, pregnancy or lactation. Diagnoses relied on clinical symptoms, serum thyroxine and TRAb, thyroid ultrasound and orbital computed tomography. Ficoll-Paque density gradient centrifugation was used to isolate PBMCs from 8.5 to 10 ml of fresh peripheral blood. Trizol reagent was used to extract total RNA, and RNA quality was then checked on an Agilent 2100 Bioanalyzer.

The rearranged chain carries TRBV10-3 and TRBJ2-3, and perhaps TRBD2 as D gene, on 7 matching bases. The sequence derives from a woman younger than 35 with Graves' hyperthyroidism. The sequenced sample consisted of blood. The base sequence is TGTGCCATCAGTGACACGGGGGCGGGGGCCGTAGATACGCAGTATTTT. Its product reads: CAISDTGAGAVDTQYF.